This T cell receptor beta chain was recovered during a study of low-dose radiotherapy and immunotherapy resistance in tumors. Turning to the study itself: Daily intake of oral aspirin 300 mg by patients lasted four cycles and began on cycle 1 day 1.

TRAV and TRBV primers primed cDNA for both TCRalpha and TCRbeta. For amplifying TCRs, the PCR ran for roughly 20 cycles with Phusion, which was used together with a constant-region primer and the adapter on the V primers. TCRdb re-called the reads through MiXCR, storing one row per CDR3 protein. Altogether 65,000 to 100,000 distinct CDR3 sequences are present, 18% being singletons, with the ten largest covering over 2.5%. This clonotype has at least ten counts. The time point denotes: before trial treatment. Donors were treated with nivolumab, ipilimumab, aspirin, and low-dose cyclophosphamide and radiotherapy. Germline V CDR1 and CDR2: SEHNR, FQNEAQ (reference sequence). Trimming removed 1 base from V and 8 bases from J, with 8 bases in between. CDR3 length: 12 residues.

The sequence derives from a male donor with prostate cancer. The V and J genes are TRBV7-9 and TRBJ1-2; no firm D call. Sequences were derived from PBMCs, sampled before treatment. The CDR3 DNA reads as TGTGCCAGCAGCTTAGATACCACCGGCTACACCTTC. Translated: CASSLDTTGYTF.